The rows below give T cell receptor beta chains drawn from one sample of a study of shared clonotypes between healthy human individuals. Profiled with immunoSEQ multiplex PCR; TCRdb holds only in-frame clones, not every one. This sample has a few million clones, with approximately 94% found just once. Material for sequencing was naive CD4+ T cells sorted from blood. These receptor sequences come from a man between 18 and 35 years old in good health. Both conserved end residues are part of each CDR3. Fields, in order: CDR3 length, V gene, D gene, J gene, clone size, CDR3 protein, CDR3 DNA. D genes are given only for firm matches. Rows give clone size only sometimes, using once, few, many, or a class for an expanded clone.

13	TRBV7-9	NA	TRBJ2-1	once	CASSPGGYNEQFF	TGTGCCAGCAGCCCCGGGGGCTACAATGAGCAGTTCTTC
17	TRBV5-1	NA	TRBJ2-6	NA	CASSPGYDTAGANVLTF	TGCGCCAGCAGTCCAGGCTACGATACCGCAGGGGCCAACGTCCTGACTTTC
13	TRBV4-1	NA	TRBJ2-7	NA	CASSPTGLYEQYF	TGCGCCAGCAGCCCGACAGGACTCTACGAGCAGTACTTC
15	TRBV5-1	TRBD1	TRBJ1-1	NA	CASSLETGGNTEAFF	TGCGCCAGCAGCTTGGAGACAGGGGGGAACACTGAAGCTTTCTTT
14	TRBV4-1	NA	TRBJ1-1	NA	CASSRAPGDTEAFF	TGCGCCAGCAGCCGCGCCCCGGGAGACACTGAAGCTTTCTTT
13	TRBV18	NA	TRBJ2-7	NA	CASSLSTGNEQYF	TGTGCCAGCTCACTCTCCACAGGGAACGAGCAGTACTTC
13	TRBV2	TRBD1	TRBJ1-1	few	CASTVGRQGPTFF	TGTGCCAGCACTGTGGGGAGACAGGGGCCAACTTTCTTT
17	TRBV21-1	NA	TRBJ2-1	NA	CASSRRLTSGSRNEQFF	TGTGCCAGCAGCCGACGACTCACCAGCGGGAGCAGGAATGAGCAGTTCTTC
16	TRBV2	TRBD2	TRBJ2-7	NA	CASRVQRTSGNYEQYF	TGTGCCAGCAGAGTACAGAGGACTAGCGGGAACTACGAGCAGTACTTC
14	TRBV2	NA	TRBJ2-7	NA	CASSADTSTYEQYF	TGTGCCAGCAGTGCCGACACGTCTACCTACGAGCAGTACTTC
14	TRBV28	TRBD1	TRBJ2-5	NA	CASSLQGAVETQYF	TGTGCCAGCAGTCTACAGGGGGCGGTGGAGACCCAGTACTTC
16	TRBV5-1	TRBD2	TRBJ2-7	NA	CASSLDGSGGPYEQYF	TGCGCCAGCAGCTTGGATGGGAGCGGGGGGCCCTACGAGCAGTACTTC
14	TRBV5-1	TRBD2	TRBJ2-5	NA	CASSLAATSETQYF	TGCGCCAGCAGCTTGGCCGCGACTAGCGAGACCCAGTACTTC
15	TRBV11-2	NA	TRBJ1-2	NA	CASSLEGTVGWGYTF	TGTGCCAGCAGCTTAGAAGGGACGGTGGGGTGGGGCTACACCTTC
13	TRBV9	TRBD2	TRBJ2-7	NA	CASAPGGFYEQYF	TGTGCCAGCGCTCCGGGGGGTTTCTACGAGCAGTACTTC
15	TRBV19	NA	TRBJ2-5	NA	CASSTYPTTQETHYF	TGTGCCAGTAGCACCTACCCCACTACCCAGGAGACCCATTACTTC
16	TRBV18	TRBD1	TRBJ2-3	NA	CASSRWDSGTTDTQYF	TGTGCCAGCTCCCGATGGGACAGTGGGACCACAGATACGCAGTATTTT
12	TRBV18	NA	TRBJ1-1	NA	CASSPMSGEAFF	TGTGCCAGCTCACCCATGTCAGGGGAAGCTTTCTTT
14	TRBV2	NA	TRBJ1-6	NA	CASSETGFNSPLHF	TGTGCCAGCAGTGAGACGGGCTTTAATTCACCCCTCCACTTT
13	TRBV6-6	NA	TRBJ1-1	once	CAGTQGPLGEAFF	TGTGCCGGAACTCAGGGGCCCCTCGGGGAAGCTTTCTTT
15	TRBV19	TRBD1	TRBJ1-4	NA	CASSTRGATNEKLFF	TGTGCCAGTAGTACCAGGGGGGCCACTAATGAAAAACTGTTTTTT
12	TRBV6-6	NA	TRBJ1-6	NA	CASSTSPPTLHF	TGTGCCAGCAGTACCTCTCCCCCGACCCTCCACTTT
12	TRBV7-3	NA	TRBJ2-1	NA	CASSASYNEQFF	TGTGCCAGCAGCGCAAGCTACAATGAGCAGTTCTTC
13	TRBV29-1	NA	TRBJ1-5	few	CSVEADSNQPQHF	TGCAGCGTTGAAGCAGATAGCAATCAGCCCCAGCATTTT
16	TRBV7-2	NA	TRBJ1-2	NA	CASSVTGTRGDYGYTF	TGTGCCAGCAGCGTAACCGGGACCAGGGGAGACTATGGCTACACCTTC
14	TRBV10-1	TRBD1	TRBJ2-7	NA	CARSRDSCPYEQYF	TGCGCCAGGTCCCGGGACAGTTGCCCCTACGAGCAGTACTTC
14	TRBV28	NA	TRBJ1-6	NA	CASSLDLGYSPLHF	TGTGCCAGCAGTTTAGATCTTGGATATTCACCCCTCCACTTT
12	TRBV7-2	NA	TRBJ2-7	NA	CASSLERYEQYF	TGTGCCAGCAGCTTAGAAAGGTACGAGCAGTACTTC